Listed here are 17 T cell receptor beta chains from one sample, sequenced in a study of shared clonotypes between healthy human individuals. Produced via immunoSEQ multiplex PCR; TCRdb's table is partial and in-frame only. The sample yields a few million clones, nearly 97% seen once. Material: naive CD4+ T cells sorted from blood. Regarding subset: CD45RA+ positively selected. These receptors originate from a man aged 18 to 29 in good health.

V and J are TRBV5-1 and TRBJ2-7; no reliable D call. In germline, CDR1 is SGHRS, CDR2 YFSETQ. V was cut by 0 bases and J by 3 bases, with 10 bases left in between. The CDR3 consists of 14 residues. In nucleotides, the CDR3 is TGCGCCAGCAGCTTGGCCCCTCAGCTCTACGAGCAGTACTTC. Translation gives CASSLAPQLYEQYF.

This clone was observed a single time. The V call is TRBV6-6, the J call TRBJ2-3, with 9 bases lining up with TRBD1. The CDR3 is made up of 14 amino acids. CDR1 is MNHNY, CDR2 SVGAGI, per germline (reference sequence). With V trimmed by 6 bases and J by 5 bases, 6 bases remained unmatched. CDR3 bases: TGTGCCAGCAGCGAGACAGGGGGAGTAGATACGCAGTATTTT. Its protein is CASSETGGVDTQYF.

About this clone: The sample has other DNA sequences that encode this CDR3 too. The V call is TRBV7-9, the J call TRBJ1-5; D is uncertain. Germline values: CDR1 SEHNR, CDR2 FQNEAQ (reference sequence). This CDR3 region has 13 residues. V was cut by 1 base and J by 6 bases, with 7 bases left in between. The CDR3 coding sequence is TGTGCCAGCAGCTTAGGTTCAGGTCAGCCCCAGCATTTT. Translating it yields CASSLGSGQPQHF.

A note on this clone: Other DNA sequences of this sample code for an identical CDR3. The chain has TRBV5-1 and TRBJ2-1; 15 bases agree with TRBD2. Germline V gene sequence: CDR1 SGHRS, CDR2 YFSETQ. There are 16 residues in the CDR3. Trimming took 4 bases from V and 3 from J; bases not matched to a gene: 2. The DNA for the CDR3 is TGCGCCAGCAGCCCGGGACTAGCGGGGGGCTACAATGAGCAGTTCTTC. Translating gives CASSPGLAGGYNEQFF.

This chain connects TRBV5-1 to TRBJ1-2; TRBD1 is a possible D gene (6 bases). V gave up 4 bases and J gave up 1 base, with 14 bases separating them. Germline CDR1 and CDR2: SGHRS and YFSETQ. This CDR3 is built from 15 residues. This CDR3 is CASSPRGTLNYGYTF. DNA for the CDR3: TGCGCCAGCAGCCCCCGCGGGACACTTAACTATGGCTACACCTTC.

The rearrangement links TRBV5-1 to TRBJ2-1; 7 bases fit TRBD1. The CDR3 has 14 residues. Looked up from germline, CDR1 is SGHRS and CDR2 is YFSETQ. The J segment lost 6 bases and the V segment lost 4 bases, leaving 7 bases of the junction unmatched. CDR3 coding DNA: TGCGCCAGCAGCCCAGGACAGGCCGCCAATGAGCAGTTCTTC. Translating it yields CASSPGQAANEQFF.

V gene TRBV19 combines with J gene TRBJ1-4; 8 nucleotides match TRBD1. The germline V gene has CDR1 LNHDA and CDR2 SQIVND (reference sequence). The CDR3 loop spans 15 amino acids. Germline trimming cut 6 bases from V and 4 bases from J; bases unmatched to any gene: 7. CDR3 region: CASRVQGASNEKLFF. The DNA for the CDR3 is TGTGCCAGTAGGGTGCAGGGGGCCAGTAATGAAAAACTGTTTTTT.

On this clone itself: Other DNA sequences in this sample translate to the same CDR3. V gene TRBV27 combines with J gene TRBJ1-6; tentatively, D is TRBD1 (5 bases). Germline V lookup: CDR1 MNHEY, CDR2 SMNVEV (reference sequence). V lost 5 bases, J lost 0 bases, and 8 bases lay in between. The CDR3 covers 15 residues. The CDR3 region has the DNA TGTGCCAGCAGTACGGGGGGCTCCTATAATTCACCCCTCCACTTT. Amino acids: CASSTGGSYNSPLHF.

The genes are TRBV6-6 and TRBJ1-2, with TRBD1 identical over 10 bases. Germline V CDR1 and CDR2: MNHNY, SVGAGI (reference sequence). CDR3 size: 15 residues. V gave up 5 bases and J gave up 0 bases; unmatched junction bases: 3. The CDR3 region has the DNA TGTGCCAGCAGTAACGGACAGGGGGCTAACTATGGCTACACCTTC. It translates to CASSNGQGANYGYTF.

V is TRBV11-2 and J is TRBJ2-5; 9 bases map to TRBD1. The junction had 17 bases not matched to a gene; V was cut back by 2 bases and J by 7 bases. The V gene's germline CDR1 is SGHAT and CDR2 FQNNGV. The CDR3 runs 18 residues. The CDR3 loop is CASSLRTKSRDRVVTQYF. The CDR3 nucleotides are TGTGCCAGCAGCTTACGGACCAAGTCCCGGGACAGGGTTGTGACCCAGTACTTC.

The chain is built from TRBV18 and TRBJ2-1, with TRBD1 matching over 10 bases. With V trimmed by 0 bases and J by 6 bases, 8 bases remained unmatched. CDR1 is KGHSH, CDR2 LQKENI, per germline. The CDR3 is 17 amino acids. The CDR3 DNA sequence: TGTGCCAGCTCACCACCGAAAGGGACAGGGGACTCCAATGAGCAGTTCTTC. It specifies CASSPPKGTGDSNEQFF.

The rearrangement links TRBV6-5 to TRBJ2-7; 8 nucleotides line up with TRBD1. The junction had 6 bases not matched to a gene; V was cut back by 6 bases and J by 2 bases. Per the germline V gene, CDR1 is MNHEY and CDR2 is SVGAGI. CDR3 length: 14 residues. The CDR3 sequence is CASSRTGKTYEQYF. CDR3 DNA sequence: TGTGCCAGCAGCAGGACAGGGAAAACCTACGAGCAGTACTTC.

This chain uses TRBV30 with TRBJ2-5; perhaps TRBD1 as D (5 bases). Trimming left V 4 bases short and J 1 base short, with 13 bases between. Germline loops: CDR1 GTSNPN, CDR2 SVGIG (reference sequence). The length of the CDR3 is 14 residues. CDR3 protein: CAWTLRGTQETQYF. DNA for the CDR3: TGTGCCTGGACCCTAAGGGGAACCCAAGAGACCCAGTACTTC.

The chain couples TRBV10-3 to TRBJ2-2; D is perhaps TRBD1 (6 bases). CDR3 length: 17 amino acids. Germline lookup yields CDR1 ENHRY and CDR2 SYGVKD. Trimming shortened V by 5 bases and J by 6 bases, and 22 bases separated the two germline ends. The CDR3 nucleotides are TGTGCCATCAGTCAGAACTTACAGGGAAACGGGGCCGGGGAGCTGTTTTTT. As protein: CAISQNLQGNGAGELFF.

Of note for this clone: The sample contains more than one DNA sequence encoding this CDR3. V and J are TRBV6-5 and TRBJ2-7; no clear D gene. CDR3 length equals 11 residues. Germline-derived CDR1 and CDR2 are MNHEY and SVGAGI. V gave up 4 bases and J gave up 4 bases, with 5 bases separating them. CDR3 DNA sequence: TGTGCCAGCAGTTGGGGATACGAGCAGTACTTC. It yields the protein CASSWGYEQYF.

The rearrangement uses TRBV10-3 and TRBJ2-1; 12 positions agree with TRBD2. V shed 6 bases and J 6 bases; nucleotides not matched to a gene: 3. CDR3 length: 14 residues. Germline V gene data show CDR1 as ENHRY and CDR2 as SYGVKD. CDR3 protein: CAIRTSGGTNEQFF. In DNA form, the CDR3 reads TGTGCCATCAGGACTAGCGGGGGCACCAATGAGCAGTTCTTC.

This chain links TRBV6-1 with TRBJ1-2; 10 bases line up with TRBD1. The trim removed 2 bases at V and 4 bases at J, leaving 10 bases unmatched. This CDR3 comprises 17 residues. Germline CDR1 and CDR2: MNHNS and SASEGT. The CDR3 DNA reads TGTGCCAGCAGTGAAAGGGGGACAGGGGCGAGGACCTATGGCTACACCTTC. Its translation: CASSERGTGARTYGYTF.